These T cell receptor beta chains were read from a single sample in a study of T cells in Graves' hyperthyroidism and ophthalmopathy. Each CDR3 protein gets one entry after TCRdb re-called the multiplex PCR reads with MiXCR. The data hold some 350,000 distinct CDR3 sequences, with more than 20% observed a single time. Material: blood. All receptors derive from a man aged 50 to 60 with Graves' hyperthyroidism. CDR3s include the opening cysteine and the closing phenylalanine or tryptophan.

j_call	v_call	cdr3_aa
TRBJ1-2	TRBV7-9	CASSLVAGDTELDGYTF
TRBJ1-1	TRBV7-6	CATSWGEDTEAFF
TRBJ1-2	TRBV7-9	CAGSPAYYGYTF
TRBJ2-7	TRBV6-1	CASNSGSYEQYF
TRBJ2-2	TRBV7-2	CASSLASGKPGELFF
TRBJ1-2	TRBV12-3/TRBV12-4	CASSLAQKINYGYTF
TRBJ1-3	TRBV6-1	CASSETPPGSGNTIYF
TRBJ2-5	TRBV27	CAGGGGETQYF
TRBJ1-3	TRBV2	CASSEQGSAGNTIYF
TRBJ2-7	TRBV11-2	CASSSRMKGQGANEQYF
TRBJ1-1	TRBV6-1	CASKHTPPLGDTEAFF
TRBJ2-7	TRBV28	CASSPVDAGRYEQYF
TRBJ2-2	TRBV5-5	CASSLRQGNTGELFF
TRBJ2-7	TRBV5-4	CASSTGLNYYEQYF
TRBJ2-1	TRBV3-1	CASSVVSEQFF
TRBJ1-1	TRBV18	CASSQGQGNTEAFF
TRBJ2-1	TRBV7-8	CASSTRAQGADNEQFF
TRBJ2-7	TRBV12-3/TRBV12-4	CASSFGGGNEQYF
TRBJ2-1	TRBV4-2	CASSQDGSINEQFF
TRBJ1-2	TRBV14	CASSPEGGPAYGYTF
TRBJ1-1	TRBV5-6	CASSLGAGENTEAFF
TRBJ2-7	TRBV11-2	CASTPGGSYEQYF
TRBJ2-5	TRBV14	CASSPTLRLAGGYKTQYF
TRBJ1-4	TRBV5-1	CASSLGWGLDEKLFF
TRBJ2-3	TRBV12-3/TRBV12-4	CASSLNGGPTDTQYF
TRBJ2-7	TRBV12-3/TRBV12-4	CASSSAGTLGYEQYF
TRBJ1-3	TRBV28	CASSWTADTIYF
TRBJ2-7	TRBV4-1	CASSQAGVGWEQYF
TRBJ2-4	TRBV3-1	CASSPQGGKNIQYF
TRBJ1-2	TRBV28	CASRAGTGYGYTF
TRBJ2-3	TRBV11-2	CASSPGGGFTDTQYF
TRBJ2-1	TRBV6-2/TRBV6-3	CAGQGGESNEQFF